The clone carrying this T cell receptor (beta chain) was recorded a few times. What it recognizes is unknown. A much larger clone is a single base away; this may be a read error. Treatment here: skin biopsy from PPD injection site in Mantoux-positive individual. An oligonucleotide containing a UMI was ligated to the 3' end of TCR cDNA. Tuberculin skin test biopsies were taken where PPD was injected in Mantoux-positive people. This record belongs to a study of naive and memory T cell subsets. Whole-study findings and limits: Potentially, T cell activation and differentiation skew this RNA-based measurement.

The SP2 primer and nested alpha and beta constant region primers amplified ligated cDNA in four rounds. TCRdb passed the UMI-ligation and nested PCR reads through MiXCR, listing each CDR3 protein once. The data show more than 30,000 distinct CDR3 sequences, approximately 6.7% seen once. Germline CDR1 DFQATT, CDR2 SNEGSKA (reference sequence). This CDR3 spans 12 amino acids. The source of this sequence is an adult in good health. The chain carries TRBV20-1 and TRBJ1-2, with 7 bases fitting TRBD1. Sample: skin, taken from a tuberculin skin test site. The CDR3 here is CSATGANYGDTF. The CDR3, as DNA: TGCAGTGCAACAGGGGCTAACTATGGCGACACCTTC.